A selection of T cell receptor beta chains follows, all from one sample in a study of naive and memory T cell subsets. MiXCR, run by TCRdb on the 5' RACE reads, gives a single entry per CDR3 protein. The sample has fewer than 40,000 distinct CDR3 sequences; 16% are singletons. The receptors here all came from a female donor in good health. Both conserved end residues are part of each CDR3. The order of the fields is clone size, D gene, J gene, V gene, CDR3 protein, CDR3 DNA. D genes are given only for firm matches. Rows may omit the clone size; those that give it use once, few, many or a size class.

clone_size: .
d_call: TRBD1
j_call: TRBJ1-1
v_call: TRBV29-1
cdr3_aa: CSAHRTGGFTEAFF
cdr3_nt: TGCAGCGCCCATAGGACAGGGGGTTTTACTGAAGCTTTCTTT

clone_size: medium-sized
d_call: .
j_call: TRBJ2-1
v_call: TRBV19
cdr3_aa: CASSPQYSEQFF
cdr3_nt: TGTGCCAGTAGTCCCCAGTATAGTGAGCAGTTCTTC

clone_size: .
d_call: .
j_call: TRBJ2-5
v_call: TRBV5-1
cdr3_aa: CASSAGPQETQYF
cdr3_nt: TGCGCCAGCAGCGCGGGGCCCCAAGAGACCCAGTACTTC

clone_size: .
d_call: .
j_call: TRBJ1-1
v_call: TRBV7-2
cdr3_aa: CASSLDQLGSTEAFF
cdr3_nt: TGTGCCAGCAGCTTAGACCAGTTAGGGTCAACTGAAGCTTTCTTT

clone_size: few
d_call: TRBD1
j_call: TRBJ2-5
v_call: TRBV6-6
cdr3_aa: CASSVTGTGVETQYF
cdr3_nt: TGTGCCAGCAGCGTTACCGGGACAGGGGTTGAGACCCAGTACTTC

clone_size: .
d_call: .
j_call: TRBJ2-7
v_call: TRBV7-9
cdr3_aa: CASSGAYEQYF
cdr3_nt: TGTGCCAGCAGCGGGGCCTACGAGCAGTACTTC

clone_size: few
d_call: TRBD1
j_call: TRBJ1-1
v_call: TRBV12-3/TRBV12-4
cdr3_aa: CASSLKGAKAFF
cdr3_nt: TGTGCCAGCAGTTTAAAGGGGGCCAAAGCTTTCTTT

clone_size: .
d_call: .
j_call: TRBJ1-1
v_call: TRBV21-1
cdr3_aa: CASSTGQGWDTEAFF
cdr3_nt: TGTGCCAGCAGCACCGGACAGGGTTGGGACACTGAAGCTTTCTTT

clone_size: once
d_call: .
j_call: TRBJ2-5
v_call: TRBV21-1
cdr3_aa: CASSKLAKTQYF
cdr3_nt: TGTGCCAGCAGCAAACTAGCGAAGACCCAGTACTTC

clone_size: few
d_call: .
j_call: TRBJ1-2
v_call: TRBV7-2
cdr3_aa: CASSGGAGRNGYTF
cdr3_nt: TGTGCCAGCAGCGGGGGGGCAGGGAGGAATGGCTACACCTTC

clone_size: few
d_call: .
j_call: TRBJ1-5
v_call: TRBV7-2
cdr3_aa: CASSLVGTGSHQPQHF
cdr3_nt: TGTGCCAGCAGCTTAGTCGGCACAGGGTCCCATCAGCCCCAGCATTTT

clone_size: few
d_call: TRBD2
j_call: TRBJ2-1
v_call: TRBV9
cdr3_aa: CASSVGEGPSYNEQFF
cdr3_nt: TGTGCCAGCAGCGTAGGGGAGGGACCCTCCTACAATGAGCAGTTCTTC

clone_size: few
d_call: .
j_call: TRBJ2-3
v_call: TRBV7-3
cdr3_aa: CASSHQLADTQYF
cdr3_nt: TGTGCCAGCAGTCATCAGTTGGCAGATACGCAGTATTTT

clone_size: many
d_call: .
j_call: TRBJ2-1
v_call: TRBV10-3
cdr3_aa: CAISESGAYNEQFF
cdr3_nt: TGTGCCATCAGTGAGTCAGGGGCCTACAATGAGCAGTTCTTC

clone_size: .
d_call: .
j_call: TRBJ1-6
v_call: TRBV12-3/TRBV12-4
cdr3_aa: CASSLTGDNSPLHF
cdr3_nt: TGTGCCAGCAGCTTGACAGGAGATAATTCACCCCTCCACTTT

clone_size: .
d_call: .
j_call: TRBJ1-1
v_call: TRBV5-1
cdr3_aa: CASSLDGGLNTEAFF
cdr3_nt: TGCGCCAGCAGCTTGGATGGGGGTCTGAACACTGAAGCTTTCTTT

clone_size: .
d_call: TRBD1
j_call: TRBJ2-3
v_call: TRBV6-6
cdr3_aa: CASSPPGQSTDTQYF
cdr3_nt: TGTGCCAGCAGCCCGCCGGGACAGAGCACAGATACGCAGTATTTT

clone_size: .
d_call: .
j_call: TRBJ2-1
v_call: TRBV12-5
cdr3_aa: CASGLPNSNEQFF
cdr3_nt: TGTGCTAGTGGTTTGCCCAACTCCAATGAGCAGTTCTTC

clone_size: .
d_call: .
j_call: TRBJ2-2
v_call: TRBV5-5
cdr3_aa: CASNPDTGELFF
cdr3_nt: TGTGCCAGCAACCCAGATACCGGGGAGCTGTTTTTT

clone_size: few
d_call: .
j_call: TRBJ2-1
v_call: TRBV7-8
cdr3_aa: CASGIYNEQFF
cdr3_nt: TGTGCCAGCGGTATCTACAATGAGCAGTTCTTC

clone_size: many
d_call: TRBD1
j_call: TRBJ1-2
v_call: TRBV5-1
cdr3_aa: CASSLAWSTGGYGYTF
cdr3_nt: TGCGCCAGCAGCTTGGCCTGGTCGACAGGGGGATATGGCTACACCTTC

clone_size: .
d_call: .
j_call: TRBJ2-7
v_call: TRBV5-6
cdr3_aa: CASSLVGTSGAQYF
cdr3_nt: TGTGCCAGCAGCTTGGTTGGGACCTCCGGTGCGCAGTACTTC

clone_size: few
d_call: .
j_call: TRBJ2-1
v_call: TRBV29-1
cdr3_aa: CSVAGVDSYNEQFF
cdr3_nt: TGCAGCGTTGCCGGGGTGGACTCCTACAATGAGCAGTTCTTC

clone_size: few
d_call: .
j_call: TRBJ2-5
v_call: TRBV2
cdr3_aa: CASMRSGLQDETQYF
cdr3_nt: TGTGCCAGCATGCGGTCCGGGCTACAGGACGAGACCCAGTACTTC

clone_size: many
d_call: TRBD2
j_call: TRBJ2-7
v_call: TRBV5-6
cdr3_aa: CASSPMGAGGPSYEQYF
cdr3_nt: TGTGCCAGCAGCCCCATGGGAGCGGGGGGACCCTCCTACGAGCAGTACTTC

clone_size: .
d_call: TRBD1
j_call: TRBJ1-2
v_call: TRBV29-1
cdr3_aa: CSVEDRTGLGYTF
cdr3_nt: TGCAGCGTTGAAGATCGGACAGGGTTAGGCTACACCTTC

clone_size: few
d_call: .
j_call: TRBJ2-1
v_call: TRBV6-1
cdr3_aa: CASGLEERSNEQFF
cdr3_nt: TGTGCCAGCGGTTTGGAGGAACGCAGCAATGAGCAGTTCTTC

clone_size: many
d_call: .
j_call: TRBJ2-3
v_call: TRBV20-1
cdr3_aa: CSATGTPGGWADTQYF
cdr3_nt: TGCAGTGCTACCGGAACTCCAGGTGGTTGGGCAGATACGCAGTATTTT

clone_size: few
d_call: TRBD2
j_call: TRBJ2-1
v_call: TRBV5-1
cdr3_aa: CATCPGGGLDEQFF
cdr3_nt: TGCGCCACCTGTCCGGGCGGGGGGCTGGATGAGCAGTTCTTC

clone_size: .
d_call: TRBD1
j_call: TRBJ1-3
v_call: TRBV29-1
cdr3_aa: CSAAPTGSGNTIYF
cdr3_nt: TGCAGCGCCGCGCCGACAGGGTCTGGAAACACCATATATTTT

clone_size: few
d_call: .
j_call: TRBJ1-1
v_call: TRBV7-2
cdr3_aa: CASSFIGWDTEAFF
cdr3_nt: TGTGCCAGCAGCTTTATAGGGTGGGACACTGAAGCTTTCTTT

clone_size: .
d_call: .
j_call: TRBJ2-5
v_call: TRBV15
cdr3_aa: CATSRERQGQETQYF
cdr3_nt: TGTGCCACCAGCAGAGAGCGGCAGGGCCAAGAGACCCAGTACTTC

clone_size: .
d_call: TRBD1
j_call: TRBJ2-5
v_call: TRBV7-8
cdr3_aa: CASSLGRTGGAQETQYF
cdr3_nt: TGTGCCAGCAGCTTAGGTCGGACAGGGGGGGCGCAGGAGACCCAGTACTTC

clone_size: many
d_call: .
j_call: TRBJ2-1
v_call: TRBV29-1
cdr3_aa: CSVEDTPNYNEQFF
cdr3_nt: TGCAGCGTTGAGGACACCCCGAATTACAATGAGCAGTTCTTC

clone_size: many
d_call: .
j_call: TRBJ1-5
v_call: TRBV20-1
cdr3_aa: CSASGGLGGNQPQHF
cdr3_nt: TGCAGTGCTAGTGGTGGATTAGGTGGCAATCAGCCCCAGCATTTT

clone_size: many
d_call: TRBD1
j_call: TRBJ1-3
v_call: TRBV6-6
cdr3_aa: CASSGTGTGKGTRGNTIYF
cdr3_nt: TGTGCCAGCAGTGGAACCGGGACAGGGAAGGGTACGCGTGGAAACACCATATATTTT